This is a list of T cell receptor beta chains from one sample in a study of cytomegalovirus exposure and HLA in healthy donors. Clones were read by immunoSEQ multiplex PCR, and TCRdb kept only the in-frame ones, dropping some. This table lists about 96,000 clones. Material for sequencing was PBMCs. These receptors all stem from a woman under 40 in good health and CMV-seronegative. Both conserved end residues are part of each CDR3.

V gene	CDR3 length	CDR3 protein
TRBV9	14	CASSVGQMTYEQYF
TRBV7-3	13	CASSPGQGQTQYF
TRBV2	14	CASSAHSMNTEAFF
TRBV7-6	15	CASSAGGQSTDTQYF
TRBV15	15	CATSIAGQGHRGYTF
TRBV5-1	16	CASSSGLAGGYETQYF
TRBV5-6	14	CASSWGQNTGELFF
TRBV6-5	13	CASSYRGYNEQFF
TRBV7-9	11	CSLGEGTEAFF
TRBV28	17	CASSFPFLAGSSYEQYF
TRBV2	15	CASSDTPRGNSPLHF
TRBV29-1	13	CSVEYQGGTEAFF
TRBV9	13	CASSPFRSYGYTF
TRBV28	15	CASSRFGGTNEKLFF
TRBV7-8	14	CASSSTGGPYEQYF
TRBV6-5	14	CASSSGTGEETQYF